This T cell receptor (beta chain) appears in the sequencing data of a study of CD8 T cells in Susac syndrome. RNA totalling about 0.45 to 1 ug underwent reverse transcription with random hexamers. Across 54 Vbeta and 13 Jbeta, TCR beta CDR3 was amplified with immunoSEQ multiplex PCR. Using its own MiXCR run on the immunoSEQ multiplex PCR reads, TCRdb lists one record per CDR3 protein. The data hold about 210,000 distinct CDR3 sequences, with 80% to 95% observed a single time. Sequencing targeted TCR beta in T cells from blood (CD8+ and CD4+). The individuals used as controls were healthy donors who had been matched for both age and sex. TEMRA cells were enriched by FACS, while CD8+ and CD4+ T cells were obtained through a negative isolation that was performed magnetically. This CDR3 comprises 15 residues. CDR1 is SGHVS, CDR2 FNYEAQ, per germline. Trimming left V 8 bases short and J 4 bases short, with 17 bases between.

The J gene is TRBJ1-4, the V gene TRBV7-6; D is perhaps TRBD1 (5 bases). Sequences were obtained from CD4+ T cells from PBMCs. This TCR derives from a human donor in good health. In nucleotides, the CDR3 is TGTGCCAGCTCAAAAGCGGGGCTTGATAATGAAAAACTGTTTTTT. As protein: CASSKAGLDNEKLFF.